Below are 27 T cell receptor beta chains sequenced from a single sample in a study of long-term antiretroviral therapy in people with HIV. Samples were assayed with immunoSEQ v3.0 at survey level. The data were produced by immunoSEQ multiplex PCR, yet TCRdb's version contains in-frame clones alone and is incomplete. The table shows over 20,000 clones, with approximately 80% occurring only once. The sample in question was unsorted PBMCs, obtained 1.6 years after starting antiretroviral therapy. Receptor source: a man in his forties with HIV.

The chain is built from TRBV7-9 and TRBJ2-1; 8 nucleotides line up with TRBD1. CDR1 is SEHNR, CDR2 FQNEAQ, per germline (reference sequence). Losses at the gene ends were 4 bases for V and 5 bases for J; bases not matched to a gene: 10. This CDR3 spans 16 amino acids. This CDR3 reads CASSSTTGTGNNEQFF. DNA for the CDR3: TGTGCCAGCAGCTCAACCACCGGGACAGGAAACAATGAGCAGTTCTTC.

This chain links TRBV5-1 with TRBJ2-7, with 8 bases that match TRBD2. The CDR3 covers 15 residues. CDR1 and CDR2 from the germline V gene are SGHRS and YFSETQ. V was pared by 0 bases and J by 6 bases, with 8 bases of the junction left unmatched. The CDR3 sequence: CASSLAGGSGGEQYF. The CDR3 nucleotides are TGCGCCAGCAGCTTGGCGGGGGGGTCCGGCGGCGAGCAGTACTTC.

The chain joins TRBV7-9 to TRBJ1-6; no reliable D call. CDR1 SEHNR and CDR2 FQNEAQ come from the germline V gene (reference sequence). This CDR3 has 13 amino acids. V was cut by 5 bases and J by 11 bases, with 13 bases left in between. CDR3 nucleotides: TGTGCCAGCAGCCCACCTGGGCCGGCACCCCTCCACTTT. Protein product: CASSPPGPAPLHF.

This rearrangement joins TRBV5-1 to TRBJ2-3; D gene ambiguous. The CDR3 is 11 amino acids. Trimming stripped 6 bases from V and 5 bases from J, with 7 bases between. CDR1 and CDR2 (germline): SGHRS, YFSETQ. Here the CDR3 DNA reads TGCGCCAGCACCGACGTAGATACGCAGTATTTT. Its translation: CASTDVDTQYF.

V gene TRBV19 combines with J gene TRBJ2-3; 7 bases map to TRBD1. The CDR3 length is 15 residues. Germline V gene lookup returns CDR1 LNHDA and CDR2 SQIVND (reference sequence). V lost 6 bases, J lost 1 base, and 7 bases stayed unmatched. For the CDR3, the DNA is TGTGCCAGTAGCCGAACCGGGACAGGCACAGATACGCAGTATTTT. As protein: CASSRTGTGTDTQYF.

This rearrangement joins TRBV5-6 to TRBJ1-2, with 9 bases aligning to TRBD1. The CDR3 runs to 13 residues. With 3 bases clipped from V and 8 bases from J, the junction kept 5 bases outside the gene matches. Germline lookup yields CDR1 SGHDT and CDR2 YYEEEE. The CDR3 is CASSSGDRVGYTF. The CDR3 coding sequence is TGTGCCAGCAGCTCCGGGGACAGGGTCGGCTACACCTTC.

The chain uses TRBV5-1 and TRBJ2-3; 9 bases match TRBD1. Germline CDR1 SGHRS, CDR2 YFSETQ. After removal of 2 bases from V and 4 bases from J, the junction contained 11 bases not matched to a gene. The CDR3 has 17 residues. The CDR3 spells CASSFTLPGQGPDTQYF. In nucleotides, the CDR3 is TGCGCCAGCAGCTTTACGCTACCGGGACAGGGTCCAGATACGCAGTATTTT.

The chain combines TRBV6-1 with TRBJ2-7; tentative D call: TRBD1 (5 bases). The CDR3 runs 16 residues. The germline V gene encodes CDR1 MNHNS and CDR2 SASEGT. The V gene lost 2 bases and the J gene lost 0 bases, with 14 bases spanning the gap. Written as DNA, the CDR3 is TGTGCCAGCAGTGAACAGAGGCAGGGTAGCTCCTACGAGCAGTACTTC. It specifies CASSEQRQGSSYEQYF.

The rearrangement links TRBV2 to TRBJ2-4; D may correspond to TRBD1 or TRBD2 (7 bases each). The CDR3 extends over 14 amino acids. V gave up 5 bases and J gave up 8 bases, with 16 bases separating them. Germline V gene lookup returns CDR1 SNHLY and CDR2 FYNNEI. The CDR3 nucleotides read TGTGCCAGCAGTCCAGGGGGGGGAGTGCACATTCAGTACTTC. Its translation is CASSPGGGVHIQYF.

CDR3 nucleotide sequence: TGTGCCAGCAGTGAAGCAACAGGGGGCCGTGGCTACACCTTC. Protein sequence: CASSEATGGRGYTF. V usage is TRBV2 and J usage is TRBJ1-2, with 9 bases aligning to TRBD1. The germline gives CDR1 SNHLY, CDR2 FYNNEI. With V trimmed by 0 bases and J by 7 bases, 3 bases remained unmatched. The CDR3 is made up of 14 amino acids. Looking up the rest from reference TRBV2 and TRBJ1-2 gives the full variable domain: EPEVTQTPSHQVTQMGQEVILRCVPISNHLYFYWYRQILGQKVEFLVSFYNNEISEKSEIFDDQFSVERPDGSNFTLKIRSTKLEDSAMYFCASSEATGGRGYTFGSGTRLTVV.

V gene TRBV6-5 combines with J gene TRBJ1-6, with D possibly being TRBD1 (5 bases). The ends were cut back, 6 bases at V and 10 bases at J, with 19 bases in the middle. Germline values: CDR1 MNHEY, CDR2 SVGAGI. This CDR3 region has 15 residues. The CDR3 loop is CASRSGSQGRSPLHF. The CDR3 coding sequence is TGTGCCAGCAGATCCGGGTCGCAGGGAAGGTCACCCCTCCACTTT.

This clone was seen only a few times. This rearrangement joins TRBV14 to TRBJ1-2; D might be TRBD1 (6 bases). CDR1 and CDR2 (germline): SGHDN, FVKESK. CDR3 length equals 15 residues. V was shortened by 3 bases and J by 4 bases, with 15 bases between the two germline ends. Here the CDR3 DNA reads TGTGCCAGCAGCCAGTCGCGGACAGTAAGCTATGGCTACACCTTC. Translating gives CASSQSRTVSYGYTF.

This chain joins TRBV14 and TRBJ2-7, with 10 bases aligning to TRBD1. The J segment lost 4 bases and the V segment lost 5 bases, leaving 8 bases of the junction unmatched. The CDR3 spans 15 residues. Germline CDR1 is SGHDN and CDR2 is FVKESK. The CDR3 nucleotides are TGTGCCAGCAGCTTCCGGGACAGGGGTGCGTACGAGCAGTACTTC. Its translation: CASSFRDRGAYEQYF.

The rearrangement links TRBV6-1 to TRBJ2-7; no clear D gene. Trimming removed 0 bases from V and 4 bases from J, with 10 bases in between. The V gene's germline CDR1 is MNHNS and CDR2 SASEGT. This CDR3 is 14 amino acids long. The CDR3 DNA is TGTGCCAGCAGTGAAGCGCACGTAGAATACGAGCAGTACTTC. Translating it yields CASSEAHVEYEQYF.

The gene calls are TRBV5-1 and TRBJ1-3, with 7 bases lining up with TRBD1. Germline CDR1 and CDR2: SGHRS and YFSETQ. Trimming took 0 bases from V and 2 from J; bases not matched to a gene: 2. This CDR3 is 15 amino acids long. The CDR3 DNA reads as TGCGCCAGCAGCTTGGAGACAGGGCCTGGAAACACCATATATTTT. Its translation is CASSLETGPGNTIYF.

This clone was picked up one time. The chain links TRBV7-9 to TRBJ2-6; TRBD1 matches at 10 bases. Trimming cost V 5 bases and J 4 bases; bases outside gene matches: 5. CDR1 and CDR2 (germline): SEHNR, FQNEAQ (reference sequence). CDR3 length: 16 amino acids. As DNA, the CDR3 is TGTGCCAGCAGCCGACAGGGGGCGGCGGGGGCCAACGTCCTGACTTTC. Its translation is CASSRQGAAGANVLTF.

The J gene is TRBJ1-5, the V gene TRBV30; D is possibly TRBD1 (6 bases). Trimming took off 1 base at V and 1 base at J, with 11 bases between the two ends. CDR1 GTSNPN and CDR2 SVGIG come from the germline V gene (reference sequence). CDR3 length equals 15 residues. This CDR3 is CAWSGRGVSNQPQHF. The CDR3 DNA follows: TGTGCCTGGAGTGGTAGGGGGGTGAGCAATCAGCCCCAGCATTTT.

The chain carries TRBV5-6 and TRBJ1-2; TRBD1 matches at 8 bases. Looked up from germline, CDR1 is SGHDT and CDR2 is YYEEEE. CDR3 length: 15 amino acids. V lost 4 bases, J lost 4 bases, and 9 bases stayed unmatched. The CDR3, as DNA: TGTGCCAGCAGCCCGGACAGGGCGAATTTCTATGGCTACACCTTC. Translated, it gives CASSPDRANFYGYTF.

This clone was detected once. This chain links TRBV6-6 with TRBJ2-5; 7 bases align to TRBD1. V was pared by 4 bases and J by 5 bases, with 7 bases of the junction left unmatched. Looked up from germline, CDR1 is MNHNY and CDR2 is SVGAGI (reference sequence). The CDR3 spans 14 residues. The CDR3 region is CASSLQGIAETQYF. The CDR3 nucleotides read TGTGCCAGCAGTTTACAGGGGATTGCTGAGACCCAGTACTTC.

The V gene is TRBV2, the J gene TRBJ1-4; no reliable D call. V was clipped by 6 bases and J by 5 bases, with 10 bases between them. The CDR3 contains 13 residues. The germline V gene has CDR1 SNHLY and CDR2 FYNNEI. CDR3 in amino acids: CASSTNLNEKLFF. CDR3 sequence (DNA): TGTGCCAGCAGCACAAATCTAAATGAAAAACTGTTTTTT.

The V gene is TRBV2, the J gene TRBJ1-4; D might be TRBD1 (5 bases). Trimming removed 4 bases at V and 4 bases at J, with 10 bases between. CDR1 and CDR2 from the germline V gene are SNHLY and FYNNEI. The CDR3 consists of 14 residues. The CDR3 sequence: CASSGQFINEKLFF. The CDR3 bases are TGTGCCAGCAGTGGACAGTTCATTAATGAAAAACTGTTTTTT.

DNA of the CDR3: TGTGCCAGCAGCTTGGGGTCGGGGGCCTTCAATCAGCCCCAGCATTTT. Encoded protein: CASSLGSGAFNQPQHF. The chain joins TRBV5-6 to TRBJ1-5; D is perhaps TRBD1 (6 bases). The V gene's germline CDR1 is SGHDT and CDR2 YYEEEE. The CDR3 extends over 16 amino acids. V was pared by 0 bases and J by 3 bases, with 13 bases between.

The chain links TRBV5-4 to TRBJ2-5, with D perhaps given as TRBD1 or TRBD2 (6 bases each). Trimming pared 4 bases from V and 2 bases from J, leaving 24 bases between. The CDR3 sequence is 18 residues long. Germline-derived CDR1 and CDR2 are SGHNT and YYREEE (reference sequence). CDR3 protein: CASSPTGPSARLQETQYF. In nucleotides, the CDR3 is TGTGCCAGCAGCCCGACAGGTCCTAGCGCACGCCTGCAAGAGACCCAGTACTTC.

The chain uses TRBV5-1 and TRBJ2-5; 7 bases match TRBD1. CDR3 size: 14 residues. Germline trimming cut 3 bases from V and 2 bases from J; bases unmatched to any gene: 4. Looked up from germline, CDR1 is SGHRS and CDR2 is YFSETQ. Here the CDR3 DNA reads TGCGCCAGCAGCTGGGACAGAGATCAAGAGACCCAGTACTTC. It specifies CASSWDRDQETQYF.

This chain joins TRBV15 and TRBJ1-3; D unclear. Deletions cut 0 bases from V and 4 bases from J, with 10 bases between. The CDR3 has 15 residues. The germline CDR1 and CDR2 sequences are LNHNV and YYDKDF (reference sequence). CDR3 in amino acids: CATSREALGGNTIYF. CDR3 nucleotides: TGTGCCACCAGCAGAGAGGCTCTAGGGGGAAACACCATATATTTT.

CDR3 residues: CASSPWDGGSYEQYF. CDR3 in DNA: TGTGCCAGCAGCCCATGGGACGGAGGGTCCTACGAGCAGTACTTC. The V and J genes are TRBV7-2 and TRBJ2-7; perhaps TRBD2 as D (6 bases). Per the germline V gene, CDR1 is SGHTA and CDR2 is FQGNSA. V lost 5 bases to trimming and J lost 1 base, with 15 bases between them. The length of the CDR3 is 15 residues.

The CDR3 loop is CASSLGGSRYGYTF. CDR3 coding DNA: TGTGCCAGCAGCCTAGGGGGAAGTCGCTATGGCTACACCTTC. J is TRBJ1-2 and V is TRBV5-6; TRBD1 is a possible D gene (6 bases). CDR1 is SGHDT, CDR2 YYEEEE, per germline. V shed 4 bases and J shed 4 bases, with 14 bases lying between them. The length of the CDR3 is 14 residues. Drawing the rest from reference TRBV5-6 and TRBJ1-2, the complete variable domain is DAGVTQSPTHLIKTRGQQVTLRCSPKSGHDTVSWYQQALGQGPQFIFQYYEEEERQRGNFPDRFSGHQFPNYSSELNVNALLLGDSALYLCASSLGGSRYGYTFGSGTRLTVV.